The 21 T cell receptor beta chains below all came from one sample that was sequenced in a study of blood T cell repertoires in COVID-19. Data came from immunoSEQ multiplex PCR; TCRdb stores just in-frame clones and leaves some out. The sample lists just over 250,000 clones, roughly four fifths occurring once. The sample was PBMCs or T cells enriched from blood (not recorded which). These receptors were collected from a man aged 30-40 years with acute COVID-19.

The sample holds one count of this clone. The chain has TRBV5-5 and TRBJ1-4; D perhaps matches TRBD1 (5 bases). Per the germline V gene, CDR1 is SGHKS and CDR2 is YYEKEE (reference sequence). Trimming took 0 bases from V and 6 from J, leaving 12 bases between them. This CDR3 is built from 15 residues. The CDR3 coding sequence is TGTGCCAGCAGCTTGGCGCGGGGGGGTGATGAAAAACTGTTTTTT. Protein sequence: CASSLARGGDEKLFF.

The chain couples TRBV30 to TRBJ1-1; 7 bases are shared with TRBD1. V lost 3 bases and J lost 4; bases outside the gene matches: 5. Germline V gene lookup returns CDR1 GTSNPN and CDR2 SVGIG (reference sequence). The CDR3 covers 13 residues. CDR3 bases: TGTGCCTGGAGCGAGGGACAGTTCACTGAAGCTTTCTTT. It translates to CAWSEGQFTEAFF.

The CDR3 nucleotides are TGTGCCAGCAGCCCACCTCGGGGGAGCACTGAAGCTTTCTTT. It is translated as CASSPPRGSTEAFF. V usage is TRBV21-1 and J usage is TRBJ1-1. TRBV21-1 has pseudogene status. The CDR3 loop spans 14 amino acids.

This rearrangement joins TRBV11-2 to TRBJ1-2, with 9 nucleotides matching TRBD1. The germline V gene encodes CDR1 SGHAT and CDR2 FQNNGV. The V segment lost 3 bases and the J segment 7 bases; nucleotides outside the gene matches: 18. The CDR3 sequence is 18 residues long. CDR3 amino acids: CASSFGTPGTGFGIGYTF. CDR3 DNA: TGTGCCAGCAGCTTCGGTACCCCCGGGACAGGGTTTGGTATTGGCTACACCTTC.

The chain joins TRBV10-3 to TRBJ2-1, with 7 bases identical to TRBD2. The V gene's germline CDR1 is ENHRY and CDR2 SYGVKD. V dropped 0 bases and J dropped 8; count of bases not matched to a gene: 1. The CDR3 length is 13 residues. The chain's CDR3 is CAISESLADEQFF. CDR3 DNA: TGTGCCATCAGTGAGTCCCTAGCGGATGAGCAGTTCTTC.

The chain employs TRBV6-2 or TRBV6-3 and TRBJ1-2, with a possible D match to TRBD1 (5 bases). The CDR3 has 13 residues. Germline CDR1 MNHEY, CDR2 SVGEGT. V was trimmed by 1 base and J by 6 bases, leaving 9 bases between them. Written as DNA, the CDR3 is TGTGCCAGCAGTTACTTCCTGACAGATGGCTACACCTTC. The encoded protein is CASSYFLTDGYTF.

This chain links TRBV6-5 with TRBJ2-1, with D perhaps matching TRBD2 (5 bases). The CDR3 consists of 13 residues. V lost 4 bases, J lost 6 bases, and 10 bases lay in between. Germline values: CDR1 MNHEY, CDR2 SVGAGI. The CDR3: CASSLLVGNEQFF. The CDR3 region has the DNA TGTGCCAGCAGTTTACTAGTGGGCAATGAGCAGTTCTTC.

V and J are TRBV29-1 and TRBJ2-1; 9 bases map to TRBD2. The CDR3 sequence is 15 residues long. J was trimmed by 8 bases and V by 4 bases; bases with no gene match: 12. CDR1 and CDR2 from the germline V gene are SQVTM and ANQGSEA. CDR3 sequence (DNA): TGCAGCGTTGCCCGCGGGGGCGGGAGGGTGGATGAGCAGTTCTTC. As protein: CSVARGGGRVDEQFF.

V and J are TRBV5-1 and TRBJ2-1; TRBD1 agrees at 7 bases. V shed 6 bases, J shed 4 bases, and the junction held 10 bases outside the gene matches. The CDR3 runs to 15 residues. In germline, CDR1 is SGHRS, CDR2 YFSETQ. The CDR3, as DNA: TGCGCCAGCACAGGGGGACGTCACGTGTACAATGAGCAGTTCTTC. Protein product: CASTGGRHVYNEQFF.

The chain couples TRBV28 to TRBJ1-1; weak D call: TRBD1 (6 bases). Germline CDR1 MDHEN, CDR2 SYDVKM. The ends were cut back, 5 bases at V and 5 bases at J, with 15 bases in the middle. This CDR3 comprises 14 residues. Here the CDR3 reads CASSGAGARTEAFF. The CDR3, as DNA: TGTGCCAGCAGTGGGGCAGGGGCGAGGACTGAAGCTTTCTTT.

The CDR3 region has the DNA TGTGCCAGCAGCCAGGCTGGGGGAGGGACCGGGGAGCTGTTTTTT. The encoded protein is CASSQAGGGTGELFF. V usage is TRBV3-1 (or the pseudogene TRBV3-2) and J usage is TRBJ2-2, with 7 bases lining up with TRBD2. With V trimmed by 3 bases and J by 5 bases, 6 bases remained unmatched. There are 15 residues in the CDR3. Germline V CDR1 and CDR2: LGHDT, YNNKEL (reference sequence).

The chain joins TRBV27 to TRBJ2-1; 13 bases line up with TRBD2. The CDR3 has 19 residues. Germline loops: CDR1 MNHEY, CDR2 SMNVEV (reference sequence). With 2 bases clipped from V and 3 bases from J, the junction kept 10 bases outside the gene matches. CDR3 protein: CASSLSRTSGSYGYNEQFF. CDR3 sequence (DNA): TGTGCCAGCAGTTTAAGTCGGACTAGCGGGAGCTATGGCTACAATGAGCAGTTCTTC.

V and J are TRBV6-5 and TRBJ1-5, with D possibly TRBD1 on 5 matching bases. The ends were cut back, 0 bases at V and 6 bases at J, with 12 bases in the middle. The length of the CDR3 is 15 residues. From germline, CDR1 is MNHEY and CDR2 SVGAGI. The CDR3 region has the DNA TGTGCCAGCAGTTACTCGTCGGCCAGGGTTCAGCCCCAGCATTTT. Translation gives CASSYSSARVQPQHF.

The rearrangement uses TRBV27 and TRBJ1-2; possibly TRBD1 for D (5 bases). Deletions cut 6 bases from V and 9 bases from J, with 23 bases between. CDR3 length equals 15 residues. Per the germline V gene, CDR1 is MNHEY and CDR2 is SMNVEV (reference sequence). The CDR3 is CASREGGAAGTRYTF. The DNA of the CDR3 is TGTGCCAGCAGGGAAGGCGGGGCAGCGGGAACGCGCTACACCTTC.

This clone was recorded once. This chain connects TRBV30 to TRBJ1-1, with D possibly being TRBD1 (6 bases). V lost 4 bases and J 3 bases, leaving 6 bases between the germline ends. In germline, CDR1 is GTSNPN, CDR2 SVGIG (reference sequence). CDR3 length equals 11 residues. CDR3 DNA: TGTGCCTGGAACAGGGACACTGAAGCTTTCTTT. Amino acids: CAWNRDTEAFF. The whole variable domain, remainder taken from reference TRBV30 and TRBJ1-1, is SQTIHQWPATLVQPVGSPLSLECTVEGTSNPNLYWYRQAAGRGLQLLFYSVGIGQISSEVPQNLSASRPQDRQFILSSKKLLLSDSGFYLCAWNRDTEAFFGQGTRLTVV.

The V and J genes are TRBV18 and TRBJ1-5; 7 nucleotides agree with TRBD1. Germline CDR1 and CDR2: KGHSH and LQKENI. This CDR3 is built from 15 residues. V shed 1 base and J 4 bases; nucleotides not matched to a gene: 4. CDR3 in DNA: TGTGCCAGCTCACCACGGCAGGGGGGTAATCAGCCCCAGCATTTT. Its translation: CASSPRQGGNQPQHF.

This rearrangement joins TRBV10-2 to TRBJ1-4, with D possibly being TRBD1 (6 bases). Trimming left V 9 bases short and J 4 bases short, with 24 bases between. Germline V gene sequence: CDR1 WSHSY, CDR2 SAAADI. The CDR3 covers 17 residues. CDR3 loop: CASREGTRGRVNEKLFF. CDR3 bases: TGCGCCAGTCGGGAGGGTACCCGGGGGCGGGTTAATGAAAAACTGTTTTTT.

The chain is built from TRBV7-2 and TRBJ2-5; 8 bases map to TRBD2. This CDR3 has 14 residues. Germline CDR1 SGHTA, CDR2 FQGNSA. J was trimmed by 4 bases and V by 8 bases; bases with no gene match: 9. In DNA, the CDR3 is TGTGCCAGCGAACGGGGGGGTCCTCGAGAGACCCAGTACTTC. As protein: CASERGGPRETQYF. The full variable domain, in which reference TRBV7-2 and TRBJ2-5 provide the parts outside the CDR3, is GAGVSQSPSNKVTEKGKDVELRCDPISGHTALYWYRQSLGQGLEFLIYFQGNSAPDKSGLPSDRFSAERTGGSVSTLTIQRTQQEDSAVYLCASERGGPRETQYFGPGTRLLVL.

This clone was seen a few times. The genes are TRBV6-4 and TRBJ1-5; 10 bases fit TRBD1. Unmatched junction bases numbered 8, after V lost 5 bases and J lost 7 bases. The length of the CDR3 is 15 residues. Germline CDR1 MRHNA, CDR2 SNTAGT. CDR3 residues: CASSPGQGVHQPQHF. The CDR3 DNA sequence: TGTGCCAGCAGTCCCGGACAGGGGGTGCACCAGCCCCAGCATTTT.

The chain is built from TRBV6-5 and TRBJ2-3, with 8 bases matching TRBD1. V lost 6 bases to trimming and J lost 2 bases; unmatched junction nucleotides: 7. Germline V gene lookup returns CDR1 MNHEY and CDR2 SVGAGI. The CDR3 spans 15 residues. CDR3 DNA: TGTGCCAGCAGGCCCACAGGGGGAGACACAGATACGCAGTATTTT. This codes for CASRPTGGDTDTQYF.

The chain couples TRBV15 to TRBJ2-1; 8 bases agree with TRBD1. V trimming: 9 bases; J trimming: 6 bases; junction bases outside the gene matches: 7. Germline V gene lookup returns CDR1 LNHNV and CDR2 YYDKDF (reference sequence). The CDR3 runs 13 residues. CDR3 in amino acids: CATKTGDRNEQFF. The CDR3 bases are TGTGCCACAAAGACAGGGGATCGCAATGAGCAGTTCTTC.